This T cell receptor beta chain was sequenced for a study of T cell repertoires in cytomegalovirus infection. This clonotype was seen only a few times. No antigen is known for it. The germline CDR1 and CDR2 sequences are SGHAT and FQNNGV. V was pared by 5 bases and J by 6 bases, with 9 bases of the junction left unmatched. CDR3 length: 16 amino acids. Via MiXCR, TCRdb re-called the reads, giving one row per CDR3 protein. This table holds about 770,000 distinct CDR3 sequences, 25% to 30% found once. The chain uses TRBV11-2 and TRBJ2-1, with 11 bases fitting TRBD2. The receptor was isolated from a human donor in good health (CMV status not recorded). Some clones in this sample may be carry-over from other donors' samples. Here the sequenced sample was cultured CD8+ T cells from PBMCs, taken from culture after CMV antigen stimulation. The CDR3 nucleotides are TGTGCCAGCAGCCCCAATAGCGGGGGGGCTCGCAATGAGCAGTTCTTC. Translation: CASSPNSGGARNEQFF. Looking up the rest from reference TRBV11-2 and TRBJ2-1 gives the full variable domain: EAGVAQSPRYKIIEKRQSVAFWCNPISGHATLYWYQQILGQGPKLLIQFQNNGVVDDSQLPKDRFSAERLKGVDSTLKIQPAKLEDSAVYLCASSPNSGGARNEQFFGPGTRLTVL.